What follows describes a single T cell receptor beta chain. No antigen is known for it. A read error is possible here, since a much larger clone lies one base away. A patient counted as having stable Graves' hyperthyroidism if no progression to ophthalmopathy occurred over 18 months of follow-up. Hyperthyroidism patients were newly diagnosed, with disease duration under 2 months, and aged 18 to 65 years. The study excluded patients with uncontrolled infections, other autoimmune diseases, pregnancy or lactation. Diagnoses were based on clinical symptoms, serum thyroxine and TRAb, thyroid ultrasound and orbital computed tomography. PBMCs were isolated from about 9.1 ml of fresh peripheral blood by Ficoll-Paque density gradient centrifugation. Trizol reagent was used to extract total RNA, and RNA quality was then checked on an Agilent 2100 Bioanalyzer. This sample stems from a study of T cells in Graves' hyperthyroidism and ophthalmopathy (dated by TCRdb to the late 2010s). Looking at the study overall: Peripheral blood was collected at initial diagnosis, before any treatment. Prospective prediction of ophthalmopathy was tested in an independent validation cohort consisting of 18 hyperthyroidism patients and approximately 16 patients who later progressed to ophthalmopathy. TCR V-J signatures able to tell the groups apart were searched for in a discovery cohort of 100 patients, of whom roughly 42 had Graves' ophthalmopathy and roughly 57 had stable Graves' hyperthyroidism. The roughly 100 discovery patients were divided at random into training and test sets in a 7:3 ratio. TCR Vbeta CDR3 sequencing of roughly 140 peripheral blood samples (about 45 ophthalmopathy, 75 hyperthyroidism and about 17 progressor patients) is reported in the paper. The study also compared thyroid tissue and blood T-cell repertoires from several Graves' hyperthyroidism patients. After sampling, hyperthyroidism patients received methimazole starting at 30 mg daily, and ophthalmopathy patients received high-dose intravenous methylprednisolone. Overall study results and their limits: Sample size was not statistically predetermined, and blinding of investigators to group allocation was not performed. In validation, the model predicted progression to ophthalmopathy a median of 6.5 months before onset, with around 70% sensitivity and 72.22% specificity. Most expanded thyroid clonotypes (frequency above 0.001) were also detected in blood, suggesting blood repertoires may reflect thyroid immune responses. Ophthalmopathy was separated from stable hyperthyroidism by a 13 V-J signature model, with 85% to 90% sensitivity and 81% to 82% specificity obtained in cross-validation and 80%/75% obtained in testing.

The CDR3 has 14 amino acids, counting the end cysteine and phenylalanine. Only CDR3 DNA remains: 42 bases, in frame from the first base. The germline V gene specifies SQVTM as CDR1 and ANQGSEA as CDR2. Amplification of TCR beta CDR3 regions was carried out from RNA transcripts. The first round of RT-PCR for the TCR CDR3 was performed with the HTBI primer set and the Qiagen OneStep RT-PCR kit. A second multiplex PCR round built the libraries, followed by size selection and purification. Paired-end sequencing of the libraries was performed with 100 bp reads on an Illumina HiSeq2000. Per the authors' processing: Raw data were processed with SOAPnuke, discarding reads with adapters, uncalled bases, mean Phred below 15, or no exact constant-primer or identifier match. High-quality paired reads were merged using COPE v1.2.5, and each unique nucleotide sequence was defined as a clonotype. Clonotypes were aligned to IMGT TRBV, TRBD and TRBJ reference segments using MiTCR v1.1. Analysis was restricted to V-J combinations with a frequency above 0.0001, which covered roughly 99% of repertoires. A TCS score was defined as the ratio between F50 (clonal expansion) and ExV (chaos), using BLOSUM62-based TCRdist between CDR3 peptides within each V-J. Welch's t-statistics and random forest reduced around 550 V-J features to fewer than 15, which were used in a naive Bayes classifier (R e1071). The Morisita-Horn index was used to measure how similar the thyroid and blood repertoires were. TCRdb's own reprocessing of the public reads used fastp at Q25 and MiXCR and kept productive beta chains. Each record represents a unique CDR3 protein, reported with the most common genes and DNA among its rows. The V and J calls come from TCRdb's annotation, not from the publication. This sample gives 750,000 to 900,000 distinct CDR3 sequences in total; roughly 40% of them show up just once. Of the sample, around 10% is held by the ten largest clones.

The sequencing input was blood. The TCR sequence derives from a man aged 18 to 30 with Graves' hyperthyroidism. The rearranged segments are TRBV29-1 and TRBJ2-7, and the D gene may be TRBD1, 6 bases matching. The base sequence is TGCAGCGTTGAATCCGGGACACACCACGGCGAGCGGTACTTC. It is translated as CSVESGTHHGERYF.